One sample yielded the 3 T cell receptor beta chains listed below, sequenced in a study of T cells expressing NK-cell markers. TCRdb re-analyzed the 5' RACE reads; it lists each CDR3 protein once, without DNA. The sample has about 380,000 distinct CDR3 sequences; the top ten hold around 5.2%. The sample taken for sequencing was blood T cells: a sorted CD56 or NKG2C T cell subset, CD4+ or CD8+ T cells, or bulk PBMC T cells (not recorded which). The receptors shown here come from a man aged 18 to 69 in good health.

The rearrangement uses TRBV6-1 and TRBJ2-2. Looked up from germline, CDR1 is MNHNS and CDR2 is SASEGT. The CDR3 covers 15 residues. The CDR3: CASSVTNANTGELFF.

This chain connects TRBV7-9 to TRBJ1-1; TCRdb returns TRBD1, unconfirmable since there is no DNA. The CDR3 contains 16 residues. Germline V gene lookup returns CDR1 SEHNR and CDR2 FQNEAQ (reference sequence). The CDR3 region is CASSLLQGSLGTEAFF. The complete variable domain, with remaining parts taken from reference TRBV7-9 and TRBJ1-1, reads DTGVSQNPRHKITKRGQNVTFRCDPISEHNRLYWYRQTLGQGPEFLTYFQNEAQLEKSRLLSDRFSAERPKGSFSTLEIQRTEQGDSAMYLCASSLLQGSLGTEAFFGQGTRLTVV.

The CDR3 loop is CASSPQRGPYNEQFF. The chain joins TRBV7-6 to TRBJ2-1; with no DNA, the TCRdb D assignment of TRBD1 cannot be verified. CDR3 length equals 15 residues. The germline V gene encodes CDR1 SGHVS and CDR2 FNYEAQ.